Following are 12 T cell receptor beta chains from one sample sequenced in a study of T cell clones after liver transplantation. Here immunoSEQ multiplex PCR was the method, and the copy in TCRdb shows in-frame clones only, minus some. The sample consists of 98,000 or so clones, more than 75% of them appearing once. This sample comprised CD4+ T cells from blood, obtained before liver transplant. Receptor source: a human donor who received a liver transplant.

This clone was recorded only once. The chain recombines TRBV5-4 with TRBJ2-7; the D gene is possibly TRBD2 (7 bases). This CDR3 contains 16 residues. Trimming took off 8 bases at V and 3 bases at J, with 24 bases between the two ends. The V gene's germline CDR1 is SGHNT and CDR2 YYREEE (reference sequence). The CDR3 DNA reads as TGTGCCAGTGCCCTCGGGGGGCCAGGGATGGGCTACGAGCAGTACTTC. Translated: CASALGGPGMGYEQYF.

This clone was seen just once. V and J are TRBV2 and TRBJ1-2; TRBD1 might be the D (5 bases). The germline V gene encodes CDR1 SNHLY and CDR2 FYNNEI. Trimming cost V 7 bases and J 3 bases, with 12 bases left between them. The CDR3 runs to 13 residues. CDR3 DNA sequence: TGTGCCAGCAAAAGGCAGGGCTACTATGGCTACACCTTC. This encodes CASKRQGYYGYTF.

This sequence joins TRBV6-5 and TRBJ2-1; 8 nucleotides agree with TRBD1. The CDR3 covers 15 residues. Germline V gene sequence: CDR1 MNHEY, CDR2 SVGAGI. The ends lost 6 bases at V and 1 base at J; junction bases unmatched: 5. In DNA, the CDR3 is TGTGCCAGCAGCCAAAACAGGGGGTCCTACAATGAGCAGTTCTTC. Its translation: CASSQNRGSYNEQFF.

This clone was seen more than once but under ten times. CDR3 in DNA: TGTGCCAGCAGCCCAGCGGGGGGGCCAGATACGCAGTATTTT. Residues: CASSPAGGPDTQYF. The rearrangement joins TRBV7-2 to TRBJ2-3, with 10 bases aligning to TRBD2. Germline loops: CDR1 SGHTA, CDR2 FQGNSA. With V trimmed by 5 bases and J by 4 bases, 3 bases remained unmatched. The CDR3 runs to 14 residues.

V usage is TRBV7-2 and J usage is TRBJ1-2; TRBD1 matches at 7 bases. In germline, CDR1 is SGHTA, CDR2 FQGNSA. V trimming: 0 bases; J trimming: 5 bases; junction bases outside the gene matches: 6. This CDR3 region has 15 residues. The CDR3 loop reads CASSLASDREYGYTF. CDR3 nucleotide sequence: TGTGCCAGCAGCTTAGCGAGCGACAGGGAGTATGGCTACACCTTC.

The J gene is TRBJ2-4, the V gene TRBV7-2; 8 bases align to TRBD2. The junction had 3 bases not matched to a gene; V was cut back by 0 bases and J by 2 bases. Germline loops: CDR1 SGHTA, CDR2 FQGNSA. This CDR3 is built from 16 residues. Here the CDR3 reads CASSLAGGGTKNIQYF. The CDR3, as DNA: TGTGCCAGCAGCTTAGCAGGCGGGGGGACCAAAAACATTCAGTACTTC.

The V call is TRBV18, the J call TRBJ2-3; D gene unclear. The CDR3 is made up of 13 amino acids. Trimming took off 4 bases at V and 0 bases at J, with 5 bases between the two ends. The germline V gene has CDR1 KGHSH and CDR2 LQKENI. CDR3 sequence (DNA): TGTGCCAGCTCACGTGACAGCACAGATACGCAGTATTTT. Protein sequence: CASSRDSTDTQYF.

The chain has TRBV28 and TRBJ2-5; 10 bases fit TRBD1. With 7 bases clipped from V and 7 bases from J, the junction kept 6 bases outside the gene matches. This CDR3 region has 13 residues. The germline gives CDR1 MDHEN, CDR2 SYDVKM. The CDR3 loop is CASKTGGPGTQYF. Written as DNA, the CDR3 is TGTGCCAGCAAGACAGGGGGCCCTGGGACCCAGTACTTC.

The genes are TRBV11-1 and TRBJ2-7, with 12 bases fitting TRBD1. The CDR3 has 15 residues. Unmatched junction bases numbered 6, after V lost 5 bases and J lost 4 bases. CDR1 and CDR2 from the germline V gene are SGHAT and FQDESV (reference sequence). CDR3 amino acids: CASSHRDRGQYEQYF. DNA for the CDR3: TGTGCCAGCAGCCACCGGGACAGGGGGCAATACGAGCAGTACTTC.

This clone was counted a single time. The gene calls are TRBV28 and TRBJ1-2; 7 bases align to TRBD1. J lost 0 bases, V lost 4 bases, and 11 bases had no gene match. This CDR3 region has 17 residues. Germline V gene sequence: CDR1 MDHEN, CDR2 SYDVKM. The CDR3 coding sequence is TGTGCCAGCAGTTCGGAATTACAGGGGAGAGCTAACTATGGCTACACCTTC. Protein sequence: CASSSELQGRANYGYTF.

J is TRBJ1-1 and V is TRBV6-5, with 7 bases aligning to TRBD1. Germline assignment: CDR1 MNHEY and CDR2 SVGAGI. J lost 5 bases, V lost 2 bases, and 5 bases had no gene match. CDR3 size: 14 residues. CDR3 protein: CASSYRGRETEAFF. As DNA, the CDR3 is TGTGCCAGCAGTTACAGGGGGCGAGAGACTGAAGCTTTCTTT.

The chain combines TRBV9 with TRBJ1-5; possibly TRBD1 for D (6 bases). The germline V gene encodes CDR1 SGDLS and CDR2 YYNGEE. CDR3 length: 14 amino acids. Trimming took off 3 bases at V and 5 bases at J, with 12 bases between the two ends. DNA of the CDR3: TGTGCCAGCAGCGGAACAGGGTCCGATCAGCCCCAGCATTTT. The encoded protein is CASSGTGSDQPQHF. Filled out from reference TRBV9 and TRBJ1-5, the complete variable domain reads DSGVTQTPKHLITATGQRVTLRCSPRSGDLSVYWYQQSLDQGLQFLIQYYNGEERAKGNILERFSAQQFPDLHSELNLSSLELGDSALYFCASSGTGSDQPQHFGDGTRLSIL.